The 15 T cell receptor beta chains given below trace back to one sample, sequenced in a study of blood T cell repertoires in COVID-19. Sequenced by immunoSEQ multiplex PCR; TCRdb stores in-frame clones only, minus some. The sample has some 240,000 clones, roughly 79% seen once. The sequencing input was peripheral blood. The receptors shown here come from a woman of 80 years or more with COVID-19, enrolled during active disease.

DNA for the CDR3: TGCGCCAGCAGCCAAGTCCCATTAACGGGTCAGCCCCAGCATTTT. It is translated as CASSQVPLTGQPQHF. This chain connects TRBV4-1 to TRBJ1-5; D is unresolved. Germline V CDR1 and CDR2: MGHRA, YSYEKL. The CDR3 loop spans 15 amino acids. The V gene lost 1 base and the J gene lost 6 bases, with 13 bases spanning the gap.

The V and J genes are TRBV6-5 and TRBJ2-7, with 7 bases aligning to TRBD1. Per germline, CDR1 MNHEY and CDR2 SVGAGI. Trimming took 6 bases from V and 2 from J; bases not matched to a gene: 4. This CDR3 region has 13 residues. The CDR3 nucleotides are TGTGCCAGCAGGGGGACAGAACCCTACGAGCAGTACTTC. Encoded protein: CASRGTEPYEQYF.

This clone has a handful of counts. The chain couples TRBV7-9 to TRBJ1-5; TRBD1 agrees at 11 bases. The CDR3 runs 15 residues. Germline V gives CDR1 SEHNR, CDR2 FQNEAQ (reference sequence). The trim removed 5 bases at V and 11 bases at J, leaving 11 bases unmatched. This CDR3 is CASSRSGTGGETQHF. The CDR3 DNA is TGTGCCAGCAGCCGCTCCGGGACAGGGGGTGAGACCCAGCATTTT.

V is TRBV11-1 and J is TRBJ1-1, with 8 bases fitting TRBD1. CDR3 length equals 13 residues. Germline loops: CDR1 SGHAT, CDR2 FQDESV (reference sequence). J lost 5 bases, V lost 6 bases, and 5 bases had no gene match. CDR3 DNA: TGTGCCAGCAGTCATACAGGGGGTACTGAAGCTTTCTTT. Its protein is CASSHTGGTEAFF.

This clone turned up a few times. V gene TRBV7-2 combines with J gene TRBJ2-7; D is uncertain. V lost 3 bases, J lost 3 bases, and 3 bases lay in between. Germline V gene lookup returns CDR1 SGHTA and CDR2 FQGNSA. The CDR3 covers 11 residues. This CDR3 reads CASSFIYEQYF. CDR3 nucleotide sequence: TGTGCCAGCAGCTTTATCTACGAGCAGTACTTC.

The V call is TRBV29-1, the J call TRBJ1-2; TRBD1 agrees at 8 bases. The V gene's germline CDR1 is SQVTM and CDR2 ANQGSEA. The CDR3 spans 12 residues. Trimming cost V 4 bases and J 4 bases; bases outside gene matches: 2. The CDR3: CSVGTGTYGYTF. As DNA, the CDR3 is TGCAGCGTTGGGACAGGGACCTATGGCTACACCTTC.

Only one count was recorded for this clone. The rearrangement links TRBV9 to TRBJ1-6, with 7 nucleotides matching TRBD1. The V and J ends lost 3 bases and 0 bases, in that order; junction bases with no gene match: 9. This CDR3 region has 18 residues. The germline V gene has CDR1 SGDLS and CDR2 YYNGEE. The CDR3 bases are TGTGCCAGCAGCGAGGGGGCAGGGGGAAGCTCCTATAATTCACCCCTCCACTTT. Residues: CASSEGAGGSSYNSPLHF.

This clone came up a few times. The rearrangement links TRBV3-1 (or the pseudogene TRBV3-2) to TRBJ1-1, with D perhaps TRBD1 (5 bases). This CDR3 contains 15 residues. The germline V gene encodes CDR1 LGHDT and CDR2 YNNKEL (reference sequence). With 2 bases removed from V and 4 bases from J, the gap between germline ends came to 14 bases. The CDR3 bases are TGTGCCAGCAGCCAATGGGAGGGGAGGAGCACTGAAGCTTTCTTT. Amino acid sequence: CASSQWEGRSTEAFF.

The chain recombines TRBV7-9 with TRBJ1-1, with D possibly matching TRBD1 (5 bases). The CDR3 is made up of 15 amino acids. V lost 4 bases, J lost 1 base, and 13 bases lay in between. In germline, CDR1 is SEHNR, CDR2 FQNEAQ (reference sequence). The CDR3 protein is CASSWWTGGNTEAFF. In DNA, the CDR3 is TGTGCCAGCAGCTGGTGGACGGGGGGGAACACTGAAGCTTTCTTT.

J is TRBJ2-1 and V is TRBV11-3; 9 bases line up with TRBD2. Trimming at V came to 1 base and at J to 3 bases, leaving 7 bases not matched to a gene. This CDR3 has 17 amino acids. Germline CDR1 reads SGHNT; CDR2 reads YENEEA. The CDR3 coding sequence is TGTGCCAGCAGCTTAGGGGTAGCGGGAGCGGGCTACAATGAGCAGTTCTTC. Translating it yields CASSLGVAGAGYNEQFF.

V is TRBV10-3 and J is TRBJ2-7; possibly TRBD1 for D (6 bases). Germline-derived CDR1 and CDR2 are ENHRY and SYGVKD. The V and J ends lost 4 bases and 4 bases respectively, with 11 bases between them. The CDR3 runs to 13 residues. Written as DNA, the CDR3 is TGTGCCATCAGTGGGGACAAAGTATACGAGCAGTACTTC. As protein: CAISGDKVYEQYF.

The gene calls are TRBV7-6 and TRBJ2-6, with D unclear. Trimming pared 1 base from V and 2 bases from J, leaving 9 bases between. The CDR3 runs to 16 residues. Per germline, CDR1 SGHVS and CDR2 FNYEAQ. The CDR3 reads CASSLDPITGANVLTF. In nucleotides, the CDR3 is TGTGCCAGCAGCTTAGACCCTATTACTGGGGCCAACGTCCTGACTTTC.

The chain employs TRBV28 and TRBJ1-1; D gene ambiguous. Trimming removed 3 bases at V and 11 bases at J, with 13 bases between. Germline assignment: CDR1 MDHEN and CDR2 SYDVKM. There are 12 residues in the CDR3. The CDR3 DNA sequence: TGTGCCAGCAGTTTTGCAGAGCGCATGGCTTTCTTT. Translating gives CASSFAERMAFF.

The V call is TRBV18, the J call TRBJ1-2, with 9 nucleotides matching TRBD1. V lost 8 bases, J lost 13 bases, and 14 bases stayed unmatched. CDR1 KGHSH and CDR2 LQKENI come from the germline V gene. There are 13 residues in the CDR3. The CDR3 DNA reads as TGTGCCAGCCAAGGGGGACAGGGCCAAGGAGGCACCTTC. Its translation: CASQGGQGQGGTF. The variable domain in full, with the rest retrieved from reference TRBV18 and TRBJ1-2, is NAGVMQNPRHLVRRRGQEARLRCSPMKGHSHVYWYRQLPEEGLKFMVYLQKENIIDESGMPKERFSAEFPKEGPSILRIQQVVRGDSAAYFCASQGGQGQGGTFGSGTRLTVV.

The genes are TRBV7-2 and TRBJ1-2; D remains ambiguous. The CDR3 is 14 amino acids. Germline CDR1 and CDR2: SGHTA and FQGNSA. V dropped 1 base and J dropped 7 bases, with 13 bases sitting between them. CDR3: CASSLDGGFSGYTF. Here the CDR3 DNA reads TGTGCCAGCAGCTTAGACGGCGGTTTCAGTGGCTACACCTTC. Based on the CDR3 plus reference TRBV7-2 and TRBJ1-2, the full variable domain is GAGVSQSPSNKVTEKGKDVELRCDPISGHTALYWYRQSLGQGLEFLIYFQGNSAPDKSGLPSDRFSAERTGGSVSTLTIQRTQQEDSAVYLCASSLDGGFSGYTFGSGTRLTVV.